This TCR beta chain was identified in a study of CD8+CD57+ T cells in acquired aplastic anemia (dated by TCRdb to 2016 to 2019). With respect to the entire study: DNA extracted from sorted CD4+ and CD8+ cells had a mean of roughly 3.4 ug, with a range of about 0.19 to 27.4 ug. CD8+CD57+ expansion was defined as a frequency above the mean frequency observed in healthy subjects.

Patients chosen for sequencing had shown expansion of CD8+CD57+ cells by flow cytometry. Every patient had severe acquired aplastic anemia, diagnosed using the International Study of Aplastic Anemia and Agranulocytosis and Camitta criteria. No therapy had been received by the patients at the time of blood sampling. The study deep-sequenced TCR repertoires of sorted CD4+ and CD8+ blood T cells from severe aplastic anemia patients and healthy subjects. Patients were enrolled under clinicaltrials.gov protocols 00001620, 01623167, 00001397, 00071045, 00081523 and 00961064 in the USA. Ficoll-Paque density gradient centrifugation was used to isolate peripheral blood mononuclear cells. Before DNA extraction, CD4+ and CD8+ T cells were sorted by FACS or by magnetic beads. General study outcomes and caveats: Between patients and healthy controls, no significant difference in CD8+ Simpson's diversity was found (P=0.060). Although some 28 CD8+ CDR3 sequences were shared by patients and controls, these sequences appeared highly expressed in patients and within the immunodominant clones of patients.

Comment on this clonotype: Its antigen is still unknown. No base-level quality is on record; no much larger clone is a single base apart.

Genomic DNA was used as template for profiling of TCR beta VDJ combinations and CDR3 sequences. TCR repertoire sequencing was run on an Illumina HiSeq 2000. Regarding the original processing steps: TRBV/TRBJ rearrangement plots, CDR3 size and DJ length profiles, and Simpson's diversity index were used to assess repertoires. The immunodominant clone was defined as the most abundant DNA sequence in deep sequencing data. CDR3 amino acid sequences were screened for sharing across subjects and compared with published repertoires and the VDJdb database. TCRdb cleaned the public reads at Q25 with fastp, built clones with MiXCR and kept in-frame beta chains. Each CDR3 protein appears once, grouped with its most common genes and DNA. For this entry, the V and J calls and clone size follow TCRdb and not the study's own pipeline. The sample data list about 120,000 distinct CDR3 sequences, and roughly 55% of these were observed just once. The ten biggest clones cover under 35% of the sample.

This TCR was recovered from a human donor with aplastic anemia. What was sequenced was sorted CD4+, CD8+, or CD8+CD57+ T cells (not recorded which) from PBMCs.

The sequenced DNA: TGTGCCAGCAACGCGGACAGGGAATATGGCTACACCTTC. It translates to CASNADREYGYTF. The chain is assembled from TRBV12-3 or TRBV12-4 and TRBJ1-2, with 8 middle bases fitting TRBD1. Germline trimming amounts to 7 bases on V and 5 bases on J, with 6 as the count of junction bases outside the gene matches. From the cysteine up to the phenylalanine, the CDR3 has a length of 13 residues. Here the CDR3 DNA is all that survives: 39 bases in frame from base 1.